Following are 29 T cell receptor beta chains from one sample sequenced in a study of T cell responses to AZD1222 COVID-19 vaccine. TCRdb's copy holds only in-frame clones and misses some; the assay was immunoSEQ multiplex PCR. The sample has roughly 55,000 clones, 89% seen once. The source material was peripheral blood, sampled on day 0 of AZD1222 vaccination. These receptors were taken from an adult in good health.

This chain uses TRBV5-6 with TRBJ1-6, with D possibly being TRBD1 (6 bases). This CDR3 region has 14 residues. Between the trimmed V and J ends, which lost 2 bases and 8 bases, there was a span of 11 bases. In germline, CDR1 is SGHDT, CDR2 YYEEEE. The CDR3 loop is CASSLQGWDSPLHF. For the CDR3, the DNA is TGTGCCAGCAGCTTACAGGGATGGGATTCACCCCTCCACTTT.

The rearrangement links TRBV15 to TRBJ2-1; 9 bases map to TRBD2. The V gene's germline CDR1 is LNHNV and CDR2 YYDKDF (reference sequence). J gave up 5 bases and V 0 bases, and 11 bases lay outside the gene matches. This CDR3 contains 18 residues. In DNA form, the CDR3 reads TGTGCCACCAGCAGAGACCCCCATGCGGCGGGAGGGAACAATGAGCAGTTCTTC. Encoded protein: CATSRDPHAAGGNNEQFF.

The V call is TRBV18, the J call TRBJ2-5, with D maybe TRBD2 (6 bases). CDR1 and CDR2 (germline): KGHSH, LQKENI. V shed 4 bases and J shed 0 bases, with 12 bases lying between them. The CDR3 spans 15 residues. The CDR3 loop reads CASSLRRDYQETQYF. For the CDR3, the DNA is TGTGCCAGCTCACTGAGACGGGACTACCAAGAGACCCAGTACTTC.

The rearrangement joins TRBV2 to TRBJ2-3; 7 nucleotides align to TRBD2. In germline, CDR1 is SNHLY, CDR2 FYNNEI. Trimming cost V 5 bases and J 6 bases; bases outside gene matches: 5. The CDR3 has 13 amino acids. The CDR3 DNA reads TGTGCCAGCAGTCGTAGCGGGTTTGATACGCAGTATTTT. Protein product: CASSRSGFDTQYF.

This clone was observed once. J is TRBJ2-7 and V is TRBV24-1, with D perhaps being TRBD1 or TRBD2 (5 bases each). Deletions cut 4 bases from V and 2 bases from J, with 14 bases between. The CDR3 is 15 residues long. CDR1 KGHDR and CDR2 SFDVKD come from the germline V gene. CDR3 bases: TGTGCCACCAGTGAATCTCGGGGACGGGCCTACGAGCAGTACTTC. It encodes CATSESRGRAYEQYF.

V and J are TRBV7-2 and TRBJ2-1, with D unresolved. Between the trimmed V and J ends, which lost 2 bases and 5 bases, there was a span of 10 bases. The germline V gene has CDR1 SGHTA and CDR2 FQGNSA. The CDR3 is 14 amino acids. The CDR3 coding sequence is TGTGCCAGCAGCTTATATCAAGGGAACAATGAGCAGTTCTTC. Translation gives CASSLYQGNNEQFF. Variable domain in full (rest from reference TRBV7-2 and TRBJ2-1): GAGVSQSPSNKVTEKGKDVELRCDPISGHTALYWYRQSLGQGLEFLIYFQGNSAPDKSGLPSDRFSAERTGGSVSTLTIQRTQQEDSAVYLCASSLYQGNNEQFFGPGTRLTVL.

The rearrangement links TRBV5-1 to TRBJ1-6, with a tentative D call TRBD1 (5 bases). The CDR3 has 12 amino acids. Germline V gene sequence: CDR1 SGHRS, CDR2 YFSETQ. V lost 2 bases to trimming and J lost 8 bases, with 5 bases between them. This chain's CDR3 is CASSLGDSPLHF. Written as DNA, the CDR3 is TGCGCCAGCAGCTTAGGGGATTCACCCCTCCACTTT.

V gene TRBV6-5 combines with J gene TRBJ2-2; D may be TRBD1 or TRBD2 (5 bases each). The CDR3 has 14 residues. The germline CDR1 and CDR2 sequences are MNHEY and SVGAGI. Between the trimmed V and J ends, which lost 2 bases and 1 base, there was a span of 5 bases. For the CDR3, the DNA is TGTGCCAGCAGTTACGGGGGGAACACCGGGGAGCTGTTTTTT. Encoded protein: CASSYGGNTGELFF.

The chain uses TRBV30 and TRBJ1-4; TRBD1 agrees at 7 bases. This CDR3 is 15 amino acids long. V lost 0 bases, J lost 5 bases, and 6 bases stayed unmatched. Germline CDR1 and CDR2: GTSNPN and SVGIG (reference sequence). The DNA of the CDR3 is TGTGCCTGGAGTGTCCCGGACAGGAGAAATGAAAAACTGTTTTTT. It codes for CAWSVPDRRNEKLFF.

The V and J genes are TRBV19 and TRBJ1-6; 7 bases agree with TRBD1. This CDR3 is built from 13 residues. V shed 5 bases and J 10 bases; nucleotides not matched to a gene: 5. In germline, CDR1 is LNHDA, CDR2 SQIVND (reference sequence). The CDR3 DNA is TGTGCCAGTAGTTTACAGGGGAGGTCACCCCTCCACTTT. Translation gives CASSLQGRSPLHF.

The CDR3 coding sequence is TGTGCCAGCAGCCCCAAGGGACTAGCGGGAGGCAATGAGCAGTTCTTC. Its protein product is CASSPKGLAGGNEQFF. The gene calls are TRBV7-3 and TRBJ2-1, with TRBD2 matching 15 bases. V lost 5 bases, J lost 6 bases, and 5 bases stayed unmatched. CDR3 length: 16 amino acids. Per the germline V gene, CDR1 is SGHTA and CDR2 is FQGTGA.

The chain combines TRBV29-1 with TRBJ2-7; D perhaps matches TRBD1 (5 bases). The germline V and J ends were trimmed by 4 bases and 3 bases, with 7 bases remaining between them. The length of the CDR3 is 11 residues. Germline assignment: CDR1 SQVTM and CDR2 ANQGSEA. CDR3 DNA: TGCAGCGTTGGGGGCGGCTACGAGCAGTACTTC. Protein sequence: CSVGGGYEQYF.

This rearrangement joins TRBV5-1 to TRBJ2-7; unclear D gene. Germline CDR1 and CDR2: SGHRS and YFSETQ. V lost 1 base and J lost 2, with 10 bases in between. The CDR3 covers 14 residues. CDR3 sequence reads: CASSLMGDPYEQYF. The CDR3 region has the DNA TGCGCCAGCAGCTTGATGGGTGATCCCTACGAGCAGTACTTC.

The chain recombines TRBV19 with TRBJ1-5, with a tentative D call TRBD1 (5 bases). V gave up 2 bases and J gave up 1 base, with 12 bases separating them. CDR3 length: 16 residues. Germline V CDR1 and CDR2: LNHDA, SQIVND (reference sequence). Here the CDR3 reads CASSIQGRKSNQPQHF. CDR3 DNA sequence: TGTGCCAGTAGTATACAGGGTAGGAAGAGCAATCAGCCCCAGCATTTT. Full variable domain (remainder filled in from reference TRBV19 and TRBJ1-5): DGGITQSPKYLFRKEGQNVTLSCEQNLNHDAMYWYRQDPGQGLRLIYYSQIVNDFQKGDIAEGYSVSREKKESFPLTVTSAQKNPTAFYLCASSIQGRKSNQPQHFGDGTRLSIL.

This clone has only one observation. The chain employs TRBV7-6 and TRBJ2-1; 7 bases line up with TRBD2. V dropped 4 bases and J dropped 4; count of bases not matched to a gene: 10. CDR1 SGHVS and CDR2 FNYEAQ come from the germline V gene. This CDR3 has 16 amino acids. The CDR3 sequence is CASSSGMAGAYNEQFF. The CDR3 region has the DNA TGTGCCAGCAGCTCCGGAATGGCGGGAGCTTACAATGAGCAGTTCTTC.

This rearrangement joins TRBV6-5 to TRBJ1-1, with 9 nucleotides matching TRBD1. The CDR3 has 13 residues. The germline V gene encodes CDR1 MNHEY and CDR2 SVGAGI. With 6 bases clipped from V and 4 bases from J, the junction kept 3 bases outside the gene matches. The CDR3 DNA reads TGTGCCAGCAGCACAGGGGGCCGCACTGAAGCTTTCTTT. It encodes CASSTGGRTEAFF.

The chain couples TRBV29-1 to TRBJ1-1; no clear D gene. V was pared by 1 base and J by 5 bases, with 11 bases between. This CDR3 has 13 amino acids. Germline V gives CDR1 SQVTM, CDR2 ANQGSEA. The CDR3 coding sequence is TGCAGCGTTGAAGGTACGGGGAGGACTGAAGCTTTCTTT. Amino acids: CSVEGTGRTEAFF.

The chain combines TRBV19 with TRBJ1-1, with 7 positions matching TRBD1. Germline V CDR1 and CDR2: LNHDA, SQIVND (reference sequence). V shed 6 bases, J shed 5 bases, and the junction held 6 bases outside the gene matches. This CDR3 comprises 13 residues. The CDR3 DNA follows: TGTGCCAGTAGCATGGGACAGAGAACTGAAGCTTTCTTT. Translation: CASSMGQRTEAFF.

The chain has TRBV4-1 and TRBJ1-2, with TRBD1 matching 7 bases. The germline V gene encodes CDR1 MGHRA and CDR2 YSYEKL. This CDR3 has 17 amino acids. V trimming: 0 bases; J trimming: 4 bases; junction bases outside the gene matches: 11. The CDR3 DNA sequence: TGCGCCAGCAGCCAAGACCAGGGGGACGCCGGGTTCTATGGCTACACCTTC. Translation: CASSQDQGDAGFYGYTF.

The genes are TRBV2 and TRBJ1-5; 7 bases agree with TRBD1. CDR1 is SNHLY and CDR2 is FYNNEI in the germline V gene. This CDR3 has 15 amino acids. The J segment lost 6 bases and the V segment lost 4 bases, leaving 9 bases of the junction unmatched. CDR3 protein: CASSGVGGQAQPQHF. CDR3 nucleotides: TGTGCCAGCAGTGGAGTCGGAGGACAGGCTCAGCCCCAGCATTTT.

The chain has TRBV2 and TRBJ1-6, with 7 bases fitting TRBD1. The CDR3 has 13 residues. CDR1 and CDR2 from the germline V gene are SNHLY and FYNNEI. The V gene end was trimmed by 4 bases and the J gene end by 13 bases; junction bases not matched to a gene: 7. The CDR3 reads CASSGTGADPLHF. In nucleotides, the CDR3 is TGTGCCAGCAGTGGGACAGGTGCGGATCCCCTCCACTTT.

This clone was observed a single time. The rearrangement links TRBV18 to TRBJ1-1, with D uncertain. The V end was cut by 5 bases, the J end by 5 bases, with 15 bases between. CDR3 length: 14 residues. CDR1 and CDR2 (germline): KGHSH, LQKENI. CDR3 region: CASSSEAWGTEAFF. CDR3 DNA sequence: TGTGCCAGCTCATCCGAGGCCTGGGGAACTGAAGCTTTCTTT.

This clone was picked up one time. The gene calls are TRBV6-1 and TRBJ1-1; D remains ambiguous. The CDR3 extends over 12 amino acids. Germline V gene data show CDR1 as MNHNS and CDR2 as SASEGT. V dropped 2 bases and J dropped 7 bases, with 8 bases sitting between them. DNA for the CDR3: TGTGCCAGCAGTGAAAATCGGGGTGAAGCTTTCTTT. It specifies CASSENRGEAFF.

V gene TRBV28 combines with J gene TRBJ2-7, with 10 bases lining up with TRBD1. Trimming removed 3 bases from V and 2 bases from J; junction bases left unmatched: 4. This CDR3 has 15 amino acids. CDR1 and CDR2 from the germline V gene are MDHEN and SYDVKM. The CDR3 here is CASSLGGQGAYEQYF. The DNA of the CDR3 is TGTGCCAGCAGTTTGGGAGGACAGGGGGCCTACGAGCAGTACTTC. The whole variable domain, filled in from reference TRBV28 and TRBJ2-7, reads DVKVTQSSRYLVKRTGEKVFLECVQDMDHENMFWYRQDPGLGLRLIYFSYDVKMKEKGDIPEGYSVSREKKERFSLILESASTNQTSMYLCASSLGGQGAYEQYFGPGTRLTVT.

This chain joins TRBV29-1 and TRBJ1-3; possibly TRBD1 for D (5 bases). The length of the CDR3 is 13 residues. The germline V and J ends were trimmed by 4 bases and 8 bases, with 15 bases remaining between them. Germline loops: CDR1 SQVTM, CDR2 ANQGSEA. The CDR3 reads CSVGVGVGDTIYF. CDR3 nucleotide sequence: TGCAGCGTTGGAGTGGGCGTGGGGGACACCATATATTTT.

This clone has only one observation. V and J are TRBV10-3 and TRBJ2-1; 8 nucleotides match TRBD2. CDR1 is ENHRY, CDR2 SYGVKD, per germline. The CDR3 runs to 16 residues. V shed 3 bases and J 7 bases; nucleotides not matched to a gene: 11. Here the CDR3 reads CAISDHTSGGGNEQFF. CDR3 in DNA: TGTGCCATCAGTGACCACACTAGCGGAGGGGGGAATGAGCAGTTCTTC.

The gene calls are TRBV5-1 and TRBJ1-3; D is undetermined. The germline V gene encodes CDR1 SGHRS and CDR2 YFSETQ. There are 17 residues in the CDR3. V lost 0 bases to trimming and J lost 0 bases, with 13 bases between them. The CDR3 sequence: CASSLELGPNSGNTIYF. DNA of the CDR3: TGCGCCAGCAGCTTGGAACTCGGGCCAAACTCTGGAAACACCATATATTTT.

This clone was detected only once. This chain joins TRBV5-1 and TRBJ2-3; 11 bases align to TRBD1. CDR1 and CDR2 (germline): SGHRS, YFSETQ. The CDR3 runs 13 residues. V was clipped by 5 bases and J by 5 bases; unmatched bases: 1. The CDR3 coding sequence is TGCGCCAGCAGAGGGACAGGGGGAGATACGCAGTATTTT. The encoded protein is CASRGTGGDTQYF.

The chain couples TRBV4-1 to TRBJ1-2; D uncertain. Germline-derived CDR1 and CDR2 are MGHRA and YSYEKL. This CDR3 spans 16 amino acids. V lost 1 base, J lost 1 base, and 13 bases lay in between. This CDR3 reads CASSQARTGFNYGYTF. The DNA for the CDR3 is TGCGCCAGCAGCCAAGCCCGGACTGGTTTTAACTATGGCTACACCTTC.